This TCR beta chain comes out of a study of response to subunit inactivated influenza vaccine. TCRdb used MiXCR to reprocess the RT-PCR reads, holding one entry per CDR3 protein. This sample has over 800,000 distinct CDR3 sequences, with around 21% found just once. The CDR3 extends over 12 amino acids. Trimming took 6 bases from V and 15 from J, leaving 18 bases between them. This clonotype came up many times. This chain uses TRBV12-3 or TRBV12-4 with TRBJ2-1; D uncertain. The TCR sequence derives from a man aged 50 to 59 who received an inactivated influenza vaccine. Sequences were derived from PBMCs from blood, sampled around 5 days after vaccination. CDR3 loop: CASSPEGLGPFF. CDR3 nucleotide sequence: TGTGCCAGCAGCCCTGAAGGCCTCGGACCGTTCTTC.